One and the same sample provided the 5 T cell receptor beta chains below, sequenced in a study of T-cell reconstitution after alpha-beta-depleted transplantation in children. Unique molecular identifiers tagged the TCRbeta library. MiXCR, run by TCRdb on the PCR reads, gives a single entry per CDR3 protein. The sample yields 250,000 or so distinct CDR3 sequences, 6.5% to 10% seen once. This specimen was PBMCs, mostly from graft donor cells, taken 180 days after TCRalphabeta/CD19-depleted stem cell transplant. The receptors originated from a male patient under 18 who had a stem cell transplant for acute lymphoblastic leukemia, so the T cells may come from the graft donor.

This clonotype came up many times. The rearrangement links TRBV7-9 to TRBJ2-7; perhaps TRBD1 as D (6 bases). Per germline, CDR1 SEHNR and CDR2 FQNEAQ (reference sequence). V lost 6 bases to trimming and J lost 3 bases, with 9 bases between them. CDR3 length equals 12 residues. The CDR3 sequence is CASSRQDYEQYF. The CDR3 bases are TGTGCCAGCAGTCGACAGGACTACGAGCAGTACTTC. The full variable domain, in which reference TRBV7-9 and TRBJ2-7 provide the parts outside the CDR3, is DTGVSQNPRHKITKRGQNVTFRCDPISEHNRLYWYRQTLGQGPEFLTYFQNEAQLEKSRLLSDRFSAERPKGSFSTLEIQRTEQGDSAMYLCASSRQDYEQYFGPGTRLTVT.

The V and J genes are TRBV20-1 and TRBJ2-3; 13 bases match TRBD2. V dropped 3 bases and J dropped 5; count of bases not matched to a gene: 11. Per germline, CDR1 DFQATT and CDR2 SNEGSKA (reference sequence). This CDR3 has 17 residues. Here the CDR3 DNA reads TGCAGTGCTAGGGCGAGGACTAGCGGGAGAGCTGGAGATACGCAGTATTTT. Translation: CSARARTSGRAGDTQYF.

This clonotype was recorded many times. The rearrangement links TRBV2 to TRBJ1-5; D unclear. The CDR3 length is 13 residues. Per germline, CDR1 SNHLY and CDR2 FYNNEI. Trimming removed 8 bases from V and 3 bases from J, with 11 bases in between. DNA of the CDR3: TGTGCCAGCTCACCAGGCCCCAATCAGCCCCAGCATTTT. The encoded protein is CASSPGPNQPQHF.

This clonotype was counted many times. V and J are TRBV18 and TRBJ1-2; tentatively, D is TRBD1 (5 bases). The CDR3 spans 14 residues. V lost 3 bases, J lost 1 base, and 9 bases lay in between. CDR1 is KGHSH and CDR2 is LQKENI in the germline V gene. CDR3 sequence (DNA): TGTGCCAGCTCACCCGGGACCCATAACTATGGCTACACCTTC. Its protein is CASSPGTHNYGYTF.

The table lists this clonotype with many counts. This chain joins TRBV12-3 or TRBV12-4 and TRBJ2-7; the match to TRBD1 covers 7 bases. CDR3 size: 19 residues. V was pared by 5 bases and J by 4 bases, with 23 bases of the junction left unmatched. The CDR3 here is CASSQLGGESPLICYEQYF. DNA of the CDR3: TGTGCCAGCAGTCAGTTAGGGGGCGAATCCCCCTTGATTTGTTACGAGCAGTACTTC.